This entry describes one T cell receptor beta chain. Germline CDR1 is SNHLY and CDR2 is FYNNEI. J lost 4 bases, V lost 5 bases, and 4 bases had no gene match. This CDR3 is 14 amino acids long. The sample originates from a study of CD8+ T cells in alopecia areata. Study as a whole: Scalp area affected, as a percentage, set the severity score of treated patients.

The treatment was: oral pan-JAK inhibitor, 5-10 mg twice daily. Lesional scalp tissue (obtained by punch biopsy) and peripheral blood were collected from alopecia areata patients. Investigators sorted PBMCs to obtain both CD4+ and CD8+ T cells. RNA extraction and reverse transcription yielded cDNA as sequencing template. Only in-frame clones appear in the TCRdb table, and some are missing; sequencing was by immunoSEQ multiplex PCR. The table records about 200,000 clones, 58% of them present only once. The sequencing here drew on CD4+ T cells sorted from blood, taken at week 24, from a patient treated with tofacitinib. The chain couples TRBV2 to TRBJ2-1, with 8 bases fitting TRBD2. The clonotype was recovered from a human donor with alopecia areata. In DNA, the CDR3 is TGTGCCAGCAGTCTGGGACTAGGGTACAATGAGCAGTTCTTC. This sequence encodes CASSLGLGYNEQFF.